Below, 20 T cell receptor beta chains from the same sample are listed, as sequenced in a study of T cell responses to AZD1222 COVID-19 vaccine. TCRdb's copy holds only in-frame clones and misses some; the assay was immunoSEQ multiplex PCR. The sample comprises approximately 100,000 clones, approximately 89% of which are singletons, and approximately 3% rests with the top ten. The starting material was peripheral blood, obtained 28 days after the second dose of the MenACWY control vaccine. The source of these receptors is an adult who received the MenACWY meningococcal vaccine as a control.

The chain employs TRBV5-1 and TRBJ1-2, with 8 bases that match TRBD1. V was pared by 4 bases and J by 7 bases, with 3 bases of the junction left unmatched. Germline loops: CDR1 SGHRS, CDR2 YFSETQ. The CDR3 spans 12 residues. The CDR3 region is CASSQGAAGYTF. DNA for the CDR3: TGCGCCAGCAGCCAGGGGGCGGCTGGCTACACCTTC.

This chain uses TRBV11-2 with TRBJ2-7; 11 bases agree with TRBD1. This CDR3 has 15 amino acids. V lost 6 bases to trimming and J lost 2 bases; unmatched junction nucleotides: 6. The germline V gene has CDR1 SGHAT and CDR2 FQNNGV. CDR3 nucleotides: TGTGCCAGCAGAGGGCCGGGACAGGGGGCCTACGAGCAGTACTTC. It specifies CASRGPGQGAYEQYF.

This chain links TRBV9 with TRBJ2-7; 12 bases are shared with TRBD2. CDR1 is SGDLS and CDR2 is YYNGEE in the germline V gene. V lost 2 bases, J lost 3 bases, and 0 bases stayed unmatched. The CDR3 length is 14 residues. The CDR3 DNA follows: TGTGCCAGCAGCGTGACTAGCGGGGGCTACGAGCAGTACTTC. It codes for CASSVTSGGYEQYF.

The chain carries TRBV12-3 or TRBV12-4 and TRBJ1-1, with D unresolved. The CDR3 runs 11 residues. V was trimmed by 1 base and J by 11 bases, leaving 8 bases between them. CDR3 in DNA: TGTGCCAGCAGTTTAGGGGGAGACGCTTTCTTT. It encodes CASSLGGDAFF.

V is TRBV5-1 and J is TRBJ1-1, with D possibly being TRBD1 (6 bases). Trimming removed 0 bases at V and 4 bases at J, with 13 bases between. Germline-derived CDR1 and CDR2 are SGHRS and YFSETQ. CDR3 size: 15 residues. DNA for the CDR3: TGCGCCAGCAGCTTGGAGGTGGGGGCCAGCACTGAAGCTTTCTTT. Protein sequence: CASSLEVGASTEAFF.

This CDR3 reads CASSPGTRATYEQYF. CDR3 nucleotides: TGTGCCAGCAGCCCCGGGACTAGAGCTACCTACGAGCAGTACTTC. This chain joins TRBV9 and TRBJ2-7; TRBD2 matches 8 bases. The CDR3 consists of 15 residues. Germline lookup yields CDR1 SGDLS and CDR2 YYNGEE. With 4 bases clipped from V and 2 bases from J, the junction kept 8 bases outside the gene matches.

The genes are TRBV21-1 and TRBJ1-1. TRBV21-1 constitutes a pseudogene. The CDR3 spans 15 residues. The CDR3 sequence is CASSPTQRGEGEAFF. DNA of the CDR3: TGTGCCAGCAGCCCCACGCAGAGGGGCGAAGGTGAAGCTTTCTTT.

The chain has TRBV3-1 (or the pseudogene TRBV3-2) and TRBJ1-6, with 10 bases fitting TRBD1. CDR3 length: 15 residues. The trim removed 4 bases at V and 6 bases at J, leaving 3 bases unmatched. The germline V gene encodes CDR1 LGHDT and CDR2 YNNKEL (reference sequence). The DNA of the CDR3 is TGTGCCAGCAGCCCCGGACAGGGGGGTAATTCACCCCTCCACTTT. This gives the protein CASSPGQGGNSPLHF.

The CDR3 DNA sequence: TGTGCCAGTTCACGAAACACTGGACAGGGGCGTTCCTACGAGCAGTACTTC. Translated, it gives CASSRNTGQGRSYEQYF. The chain employs TRBV19 and TRBJ2-7, with 9 bases aligning to TRBD1. J lost 1 base, V lost 8 bases, and 15 bases had no gene match. This CDR3 is built from 17 residues. CDR1 LNHDA and CDR2 SQIVND come from the germline V gene (reference sequence).

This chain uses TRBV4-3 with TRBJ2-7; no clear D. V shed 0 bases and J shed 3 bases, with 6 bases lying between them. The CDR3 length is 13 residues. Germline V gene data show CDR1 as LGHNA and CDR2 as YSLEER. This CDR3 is CASSQEQNYEQYF. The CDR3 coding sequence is TGCGCCAGCAGCCAAGAACAGAACTACGAGCAGTACTTC.

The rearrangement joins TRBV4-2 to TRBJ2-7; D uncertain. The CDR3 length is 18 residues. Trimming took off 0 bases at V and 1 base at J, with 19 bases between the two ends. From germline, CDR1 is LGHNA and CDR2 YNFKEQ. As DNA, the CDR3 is TGTGCCAGCAGCCAAGAGGAGTACGGCGTCGGGTCTTCCTACGAGCAGTACTTC. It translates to CASSQEEYGVGSSYEQYF.

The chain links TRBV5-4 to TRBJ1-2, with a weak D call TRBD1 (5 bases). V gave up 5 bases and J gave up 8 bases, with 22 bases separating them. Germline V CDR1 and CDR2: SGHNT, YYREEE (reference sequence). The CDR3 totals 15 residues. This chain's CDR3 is CASRPERGDPRGYTF. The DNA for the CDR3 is TGTGCCAGCAGACCCGAGCGAGGGGATCCGAGGGGCTACACCTTC.

The CDR3: CASSLGAGNPGNTIYF. CDR3 nucleotide sequence: TGTGCCAGCAGCTTGGGGGCGGGAAACCCCGGAAACACCATATATTTT. This chain connects TRBV5-4 to TRBJ1-3; no clear D. V was pared by 0 bases and J by 4 bases, with 14 bases between. The CDR3 has 16 amino acids. Germline V CDR1 and CDR2: SGHNT, YYREEE (reference sequence).

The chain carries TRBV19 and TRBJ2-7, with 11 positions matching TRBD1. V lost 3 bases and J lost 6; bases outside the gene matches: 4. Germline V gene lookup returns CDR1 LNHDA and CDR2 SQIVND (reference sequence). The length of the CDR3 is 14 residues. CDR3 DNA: TGTGCCAGTAGTATGGGGACAGGGGGTTTCGAGCAGTACTTC. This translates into CASSMGTGGFEQYF.

In nucleotides, the CDR3 is TGTGCCAGCAGCTTAGCGGCTAGCGGGTTAGATACGCAGTATTTT. Translating it yields CASSLAASGLDTQYF. The chain employs TRBV7-2 and TRBJ2-3, with 8 bases fitting TRBD2. Trimming took 0 bases from V and 5 from J; bases not matched to a gene: 4. Germline V gene sequence: CDR1 SGHTA, CDR2 FQGNSA. The CDR3 runs 15 residues.

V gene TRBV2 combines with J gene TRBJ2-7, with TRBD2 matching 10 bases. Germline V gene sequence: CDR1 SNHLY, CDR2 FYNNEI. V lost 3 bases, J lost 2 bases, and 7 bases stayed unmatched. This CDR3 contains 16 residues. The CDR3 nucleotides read TGTGCCAGCAGTGAGGTCCCTCTAGCGGGGGCCTACGAGCAGTACTTC. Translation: CASSEVPLAGAYEQYF.

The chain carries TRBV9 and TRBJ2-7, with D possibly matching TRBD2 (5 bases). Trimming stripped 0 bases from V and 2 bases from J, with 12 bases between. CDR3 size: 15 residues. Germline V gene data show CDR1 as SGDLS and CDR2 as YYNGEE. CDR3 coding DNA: TGTGCCAGCAGCGTAGGTCCCGGGGAGACCTACGAGCAGTACTTC. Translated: CASSVGPGETYEQYF.

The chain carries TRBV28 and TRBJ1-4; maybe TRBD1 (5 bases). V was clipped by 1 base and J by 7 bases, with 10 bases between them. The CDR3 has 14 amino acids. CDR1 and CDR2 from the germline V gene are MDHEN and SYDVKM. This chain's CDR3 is CASSLLGAREKLFF. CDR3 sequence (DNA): TGTGCCAGCAGTTTATTAGGGGCCCGTGAAAAACTGTTTTTT.

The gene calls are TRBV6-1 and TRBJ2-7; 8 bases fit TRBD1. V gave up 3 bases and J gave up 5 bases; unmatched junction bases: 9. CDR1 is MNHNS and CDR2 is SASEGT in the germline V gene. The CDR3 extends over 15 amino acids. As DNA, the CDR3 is TGTGCCAGCAGTGACCCCCAGGGGGCGCGGGACGAGCAGTACTTC. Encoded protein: CASSDPQGARDEQYF.

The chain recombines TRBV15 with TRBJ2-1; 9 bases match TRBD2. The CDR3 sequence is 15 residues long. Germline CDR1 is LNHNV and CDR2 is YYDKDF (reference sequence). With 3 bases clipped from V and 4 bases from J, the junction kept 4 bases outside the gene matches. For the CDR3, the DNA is TGTGCCACCAGCAGGGGAGCGGGGGGATACAATGAGCAGTTCTTC. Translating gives CATSRGAGGYNEQFF.